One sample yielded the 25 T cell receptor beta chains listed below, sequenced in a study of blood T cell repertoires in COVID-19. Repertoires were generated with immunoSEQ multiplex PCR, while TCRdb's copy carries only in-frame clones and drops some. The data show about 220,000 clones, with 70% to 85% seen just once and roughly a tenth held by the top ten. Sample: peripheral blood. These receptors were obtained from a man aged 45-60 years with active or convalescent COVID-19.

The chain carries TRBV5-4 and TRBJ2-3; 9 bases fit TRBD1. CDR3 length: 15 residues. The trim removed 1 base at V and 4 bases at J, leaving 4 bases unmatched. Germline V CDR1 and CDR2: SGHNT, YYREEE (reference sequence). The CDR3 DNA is TGTGCCAGCAGCTTGTTAACAGGGGGCGCAGATACGCAGTATTTT. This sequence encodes CASSLLTGGADTQYF.

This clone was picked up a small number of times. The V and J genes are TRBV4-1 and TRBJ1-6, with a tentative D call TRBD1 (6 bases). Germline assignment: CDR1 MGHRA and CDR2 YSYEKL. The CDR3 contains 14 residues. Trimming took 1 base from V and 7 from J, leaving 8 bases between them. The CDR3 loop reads CASSQGTANSPLHF. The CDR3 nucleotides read TGCGCCAGCAGCCAAGGGACAGCCAATTCACCCCTCCACTTT.

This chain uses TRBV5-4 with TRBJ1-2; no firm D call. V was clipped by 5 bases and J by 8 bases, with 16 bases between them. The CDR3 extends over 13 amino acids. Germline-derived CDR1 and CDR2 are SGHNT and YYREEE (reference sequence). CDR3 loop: CASSRPSALGYTF. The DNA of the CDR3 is TGTGCCAGCAGTCGACCAAGCGCCCTGGGCTACACCTTC.

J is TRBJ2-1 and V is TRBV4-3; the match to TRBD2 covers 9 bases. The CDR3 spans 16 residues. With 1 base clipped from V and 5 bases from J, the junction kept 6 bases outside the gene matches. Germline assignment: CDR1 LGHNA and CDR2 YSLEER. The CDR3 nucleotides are TGCGCCAGCAGCCAAGGATTAGCGGGAGTAAACAATGAGCAGTTCTTC. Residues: CASSQGLAGVNNEQFF.

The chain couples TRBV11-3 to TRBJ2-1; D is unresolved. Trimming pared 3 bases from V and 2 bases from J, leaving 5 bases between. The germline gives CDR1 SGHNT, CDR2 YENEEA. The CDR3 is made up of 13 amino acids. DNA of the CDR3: TGTGCCAGCAGCTTCACTCCCTACAATGAGCAGTTCTTC. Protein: CASSFTPYNEQFF.

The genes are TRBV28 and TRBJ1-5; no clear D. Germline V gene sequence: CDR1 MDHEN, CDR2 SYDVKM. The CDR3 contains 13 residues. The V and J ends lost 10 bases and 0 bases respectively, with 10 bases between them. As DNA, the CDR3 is TGTGCCACTGAGCTTTATAGCAATCAGCCCCAGCATTTT. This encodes CATELYSNQPQHF.

The CDR3 region is CASSGQGPQETQYF. DNA of the CDR3: TGCGCCAGCAGCGGACAGGGCCCCCAAGAGACCCAGTACTTC. J is TRBJ2-5 and V is TRBV5-1; TRBD1 aligns across 8 bases. The germline V gene encodes CDR1 SGHRS and CDR2 YFSETQ. V dropped 4 bases and J dropped 1; count of bases not matched to a gene: 3. This CDR3 has 14 amino acids.

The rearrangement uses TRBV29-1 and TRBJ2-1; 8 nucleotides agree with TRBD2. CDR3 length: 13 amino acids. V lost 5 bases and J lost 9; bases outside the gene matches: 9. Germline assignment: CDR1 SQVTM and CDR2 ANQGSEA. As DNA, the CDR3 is TGCAGCGTTTTCGGGACTAGTCTTAGTGAGCAGTTCTTC. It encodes CSVFGTSLSEQFF.

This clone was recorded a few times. Here the CDR3 reads CASRRQPNTEAFF. The CDR3 nucleotides read TGTGCCAGCAGGAGACAGCCGAACACTGAAGCTTTCTTT. The V gene is TRBV12-3 or TRBV12-4, the J gene TRBJ1-1, with a tentative D call TRBD1 (5 bases). There are 13 residues in the CDR3. Trimming took 6 bases from V and 1 from J, leaving 9 bases between them.

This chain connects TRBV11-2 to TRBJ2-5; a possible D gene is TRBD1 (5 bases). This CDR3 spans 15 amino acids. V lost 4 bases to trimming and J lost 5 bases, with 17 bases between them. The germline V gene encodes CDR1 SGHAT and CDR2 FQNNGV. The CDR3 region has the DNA TGTGCCAGCAGCTCAAGGGGTTCTATGTGGGAGACCCAGTACTTC. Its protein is CASSSRGSMWETQYF.

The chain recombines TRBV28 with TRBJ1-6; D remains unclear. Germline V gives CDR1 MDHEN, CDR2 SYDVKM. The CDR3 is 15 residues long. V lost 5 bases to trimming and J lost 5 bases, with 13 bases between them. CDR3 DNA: TGTGCCAGCAGTATCCGTAGCGGTAATAATTCACCCCTCCACTTT. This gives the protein CASSIRSGNNSPLHF.

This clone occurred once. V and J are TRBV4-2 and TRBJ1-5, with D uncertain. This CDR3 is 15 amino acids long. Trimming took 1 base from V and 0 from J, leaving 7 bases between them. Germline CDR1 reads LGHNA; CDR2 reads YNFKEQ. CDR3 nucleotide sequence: TGTGCCAGCAGCCAAGTGGCGGGTAGCAATCAGCCCCAGCATTTT. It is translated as CASSQVAGSNQPQHF.

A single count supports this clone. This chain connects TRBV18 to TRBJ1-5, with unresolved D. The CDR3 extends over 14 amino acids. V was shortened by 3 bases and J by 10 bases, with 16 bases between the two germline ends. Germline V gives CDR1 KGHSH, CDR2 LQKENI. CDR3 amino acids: CASSPEGFFAPQHF. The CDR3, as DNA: TGTGCCAGCTCACCGGAGGGTTTTTTCGCCCCCCAGCATTTT.

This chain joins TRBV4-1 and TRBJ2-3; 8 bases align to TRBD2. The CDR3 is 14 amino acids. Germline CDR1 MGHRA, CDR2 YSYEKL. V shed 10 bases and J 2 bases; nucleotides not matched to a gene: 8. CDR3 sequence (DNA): TGCGCCACCCAGCGGGGGCCCTTCACAGATACGCAGTATTTT. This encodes CATQRGPFTDTQYF.

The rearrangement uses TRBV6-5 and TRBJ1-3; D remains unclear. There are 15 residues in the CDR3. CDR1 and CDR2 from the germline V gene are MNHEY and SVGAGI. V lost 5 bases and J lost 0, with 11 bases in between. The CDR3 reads CASSLGLSSGNTIYF. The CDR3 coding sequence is TGTGCCAGCAGTCTCGGGTTATCCTCTGGAAACACCATATATTTT.

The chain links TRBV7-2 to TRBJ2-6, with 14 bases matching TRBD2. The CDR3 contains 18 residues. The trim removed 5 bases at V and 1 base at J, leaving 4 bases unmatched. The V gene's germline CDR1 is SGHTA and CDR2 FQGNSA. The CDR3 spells CASSPTSGGASGANVLTF. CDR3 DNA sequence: TGTGCCAGCAGCCCGACTAGCGGGGGGGCATCTGGGGCCAACGTCCTGACTTTC. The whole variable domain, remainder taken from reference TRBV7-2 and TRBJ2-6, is GAGVSQSPSNKVTEKGKDVELRCDPISGHTALYWYRQSLGQGLEFLIYFQGNSAPDKSGLPSDRFSAERTGGSVSTLTIQRTQQEDSAVYLCASSPTSGGASGANVLTFGAGSRLTVL.

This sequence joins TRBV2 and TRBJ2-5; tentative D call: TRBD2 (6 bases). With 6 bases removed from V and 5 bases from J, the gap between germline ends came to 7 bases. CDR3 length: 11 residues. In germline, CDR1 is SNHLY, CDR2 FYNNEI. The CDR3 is CASRLAETQYF. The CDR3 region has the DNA TGTGCCAGCAGGCTAGCGGAGACCCAGTACTTC.

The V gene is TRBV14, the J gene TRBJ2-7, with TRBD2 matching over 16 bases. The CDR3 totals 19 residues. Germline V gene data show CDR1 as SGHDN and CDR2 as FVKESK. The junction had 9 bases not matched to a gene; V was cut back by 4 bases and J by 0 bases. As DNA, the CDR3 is TGTGCCAGCAGCCGACCGGGACTAGCGGGAGGGCCGAGCTCCTACGAGCAGTACTTC. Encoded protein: CASSRPGLAGGPSSYEQYF.

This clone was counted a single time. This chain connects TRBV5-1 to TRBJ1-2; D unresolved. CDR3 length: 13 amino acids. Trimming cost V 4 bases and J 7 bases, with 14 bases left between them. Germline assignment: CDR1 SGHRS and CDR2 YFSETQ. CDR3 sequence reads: CASSLSEAGGYTF. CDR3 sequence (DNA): TGCGCCAGCAGCCTGTCGGAGGCTGGTGGCTACACCTTC.

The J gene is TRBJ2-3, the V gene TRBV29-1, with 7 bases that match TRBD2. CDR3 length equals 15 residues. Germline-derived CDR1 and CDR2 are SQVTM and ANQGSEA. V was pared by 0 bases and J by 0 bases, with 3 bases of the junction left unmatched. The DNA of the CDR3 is TGCAGCGTTGAAGACCAGCGGGGAAGCACAGATACGCAGTATTTT. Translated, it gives CSVEDQRGSTDTQYF.

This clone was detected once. The CDR3 nucleotides are TGTGCCATCAGTGAGTCGGGAGAGACTGAAGCTTTCTTT. It encodes CAISESGETEAFF. The chain couples TRBV10-3 to TRBJ1-1, with D unresolved. Germline lookup yields CDR1 ENHRY and CDR2 SYGVKD. The CDR3 loop spans 13 amino acids. Between the trimmed V and J ends, which lost 0 bases and 5 bases, there was a span of 7 bases.

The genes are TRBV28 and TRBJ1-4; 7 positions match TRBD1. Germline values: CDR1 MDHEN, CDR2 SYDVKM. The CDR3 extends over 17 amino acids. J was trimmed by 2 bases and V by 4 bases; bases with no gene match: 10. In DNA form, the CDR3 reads TGTGCCAGCAGTTCCCACAGGGGCGTGTCGACTAATGAAAAACTGTTTTTT. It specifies CASSSHRGVSTNEKLFF.

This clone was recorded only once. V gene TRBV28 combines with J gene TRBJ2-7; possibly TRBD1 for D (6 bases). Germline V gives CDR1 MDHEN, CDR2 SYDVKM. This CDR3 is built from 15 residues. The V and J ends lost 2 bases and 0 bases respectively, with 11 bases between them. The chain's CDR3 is CASSLRGSTSYEQYF. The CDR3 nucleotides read TGTGCCAGCAGTTTAAGGGGGAGCACCTCCTACGAGCAGTACTTC.

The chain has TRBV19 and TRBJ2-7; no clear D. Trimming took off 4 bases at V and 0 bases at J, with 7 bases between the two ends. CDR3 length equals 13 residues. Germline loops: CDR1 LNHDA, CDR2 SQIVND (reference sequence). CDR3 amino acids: CASSTGHSYEQYF. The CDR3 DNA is TGTGCCAGTAGTACGGGTCACTCCTACGAGCAGTACTTC.

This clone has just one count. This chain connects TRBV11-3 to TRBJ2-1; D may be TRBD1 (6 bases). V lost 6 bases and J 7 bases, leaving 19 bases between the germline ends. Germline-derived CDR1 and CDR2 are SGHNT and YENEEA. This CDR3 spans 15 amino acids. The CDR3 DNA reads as TGTGCCAGCAGGGATTTGGTAAGGCAGGGGAATGAGCAGTTCTTC. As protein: CASRDLVRQGNEQFF. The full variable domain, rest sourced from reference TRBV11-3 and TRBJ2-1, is EAGVVQSPRYKIIEKKQPVAFWCNPISGHNTLYWYLQNLGQGPELLIRYENEEAVDDSQLPKDRFSAERLKGVDSTLKIQPAELGDSAVYLCASRDLVRQGNEQFFGPGTRLTVL.